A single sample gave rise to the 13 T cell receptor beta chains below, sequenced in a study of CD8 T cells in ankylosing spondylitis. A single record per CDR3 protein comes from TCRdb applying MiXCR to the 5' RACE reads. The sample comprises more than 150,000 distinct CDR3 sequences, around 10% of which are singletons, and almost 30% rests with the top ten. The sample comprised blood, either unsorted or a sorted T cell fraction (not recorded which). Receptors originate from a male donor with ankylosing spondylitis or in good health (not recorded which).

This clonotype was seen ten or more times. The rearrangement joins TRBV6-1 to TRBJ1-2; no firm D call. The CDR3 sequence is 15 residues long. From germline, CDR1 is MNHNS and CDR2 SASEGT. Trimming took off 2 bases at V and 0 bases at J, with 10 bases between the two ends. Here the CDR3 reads CASSERRMTNYGYTF. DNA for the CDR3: TGTGCCAGCAGTGAACGACGGATGACTAACTATGGCTACACCTTC.

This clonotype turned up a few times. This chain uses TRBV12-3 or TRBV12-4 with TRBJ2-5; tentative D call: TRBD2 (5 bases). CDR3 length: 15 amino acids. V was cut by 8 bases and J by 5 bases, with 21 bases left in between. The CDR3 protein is CASSPDGKREETQYF. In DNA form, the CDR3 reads TGTGCCAGCTCCCCCGATGGGAAGAGGGAGGAGACCCAGTACTTC.

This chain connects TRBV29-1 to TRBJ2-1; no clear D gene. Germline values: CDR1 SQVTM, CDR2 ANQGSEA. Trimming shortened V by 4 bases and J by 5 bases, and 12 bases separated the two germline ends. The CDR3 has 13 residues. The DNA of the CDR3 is TGCAGCGTTGTACTGCTGGCCGACAATGAGCAGTTCTTC. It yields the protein CSVVLLADNEQFF.

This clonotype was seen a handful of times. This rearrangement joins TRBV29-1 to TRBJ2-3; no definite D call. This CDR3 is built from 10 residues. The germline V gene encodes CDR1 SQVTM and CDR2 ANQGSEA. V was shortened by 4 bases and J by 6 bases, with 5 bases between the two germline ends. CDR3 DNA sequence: TGCAGCGTTGGTCTGGATACGCAGTATTTT. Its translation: CSVGLDTQYF.

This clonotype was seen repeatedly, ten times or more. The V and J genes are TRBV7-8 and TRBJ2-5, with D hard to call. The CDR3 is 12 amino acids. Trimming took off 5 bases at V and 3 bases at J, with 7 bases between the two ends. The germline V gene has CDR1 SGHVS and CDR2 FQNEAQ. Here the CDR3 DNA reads TGTGCCAGCAGCCCCCATAAAGAGACCCAGTACTTC. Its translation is CASSPHKETQYF.

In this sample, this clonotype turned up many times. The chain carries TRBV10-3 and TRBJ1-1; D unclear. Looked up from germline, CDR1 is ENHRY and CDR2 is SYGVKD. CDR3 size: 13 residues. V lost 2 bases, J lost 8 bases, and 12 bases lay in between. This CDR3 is CAISEAEGLEAFF. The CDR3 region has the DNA TGTGCCATCAGTGAGGCGGAAGGTCTCGAAGCTTTCTTT.

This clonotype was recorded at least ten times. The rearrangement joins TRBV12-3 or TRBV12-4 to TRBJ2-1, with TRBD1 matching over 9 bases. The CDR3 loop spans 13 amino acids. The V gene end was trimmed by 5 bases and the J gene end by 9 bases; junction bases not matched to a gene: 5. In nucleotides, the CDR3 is TGTGCCAGCAGTCGGACAGGGGAGGCTGAGCAGTTCTTC. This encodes CASSRTGEAEQFF.

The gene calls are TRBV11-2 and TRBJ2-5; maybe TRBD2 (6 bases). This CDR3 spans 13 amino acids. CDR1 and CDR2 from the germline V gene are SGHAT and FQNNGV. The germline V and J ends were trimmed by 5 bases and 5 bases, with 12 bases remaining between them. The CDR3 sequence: CASSRGGGETQYF. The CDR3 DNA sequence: TGTGCCAGCAGCCGAGGTGGAGGGGAGACCCAGTACTTC.

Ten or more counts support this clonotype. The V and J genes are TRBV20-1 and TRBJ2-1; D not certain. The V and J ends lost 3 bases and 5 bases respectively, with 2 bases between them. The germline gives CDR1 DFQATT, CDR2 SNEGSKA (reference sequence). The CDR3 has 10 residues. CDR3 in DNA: TGCAGTGCTAGGCACAATGAGCAGTTCTTC. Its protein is CSARHNEQFF.

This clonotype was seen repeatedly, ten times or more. CDR3 bases: TGTGCCAGCAGCTTAAGGCCCAGCGGCGTCACCTCCTACGAGCAGTACTTC. It is translated as CASSLRPSGVTSYEQYF. The chain carries TRBV5-6 and TRBJ2-7, with D possibly matching TRBD2 (5 bases). Germline V gives CDR1 SGHDT, CDR2 YYEEEE. V lost 2 bases and J lost 0, with 18 bases in between. The CDR3 is 17 residues long.

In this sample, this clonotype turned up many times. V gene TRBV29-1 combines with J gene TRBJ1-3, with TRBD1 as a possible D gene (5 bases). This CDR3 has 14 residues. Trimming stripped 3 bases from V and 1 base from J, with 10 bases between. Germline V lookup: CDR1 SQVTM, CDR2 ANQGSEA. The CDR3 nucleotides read TGCAGCGTTGATCAGGGCTCTTCTGGAAACACCATATATTTT. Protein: CSVDQGSSGNTIYF.

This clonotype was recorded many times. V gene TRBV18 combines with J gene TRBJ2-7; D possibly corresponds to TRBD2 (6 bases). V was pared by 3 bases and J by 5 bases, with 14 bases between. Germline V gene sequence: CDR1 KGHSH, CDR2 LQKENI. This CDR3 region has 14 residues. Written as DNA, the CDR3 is TGTGCCAGCTCACCCATCGGGGGTAAGAACGAGCAGTACTTC. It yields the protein CASSPIGGKNEQYF.

The CDR3 reads CAWEIGGDGYTF. The CDR3 DNA reads as TGTGCCTGGGAGATTGGGGGCGATGGCTACACCTTC. V is TRBV30 and J is TRBJ1-2; D perhaps matches TRBD1 (6 bases). The CDR3 totals 12 residues. Looked up from germline, CDR1 is GTSNPN and CDR2 is SVGIG (reference sequence). V was cut by 5 bases and J by 6 bases, with 13 bases left in between.